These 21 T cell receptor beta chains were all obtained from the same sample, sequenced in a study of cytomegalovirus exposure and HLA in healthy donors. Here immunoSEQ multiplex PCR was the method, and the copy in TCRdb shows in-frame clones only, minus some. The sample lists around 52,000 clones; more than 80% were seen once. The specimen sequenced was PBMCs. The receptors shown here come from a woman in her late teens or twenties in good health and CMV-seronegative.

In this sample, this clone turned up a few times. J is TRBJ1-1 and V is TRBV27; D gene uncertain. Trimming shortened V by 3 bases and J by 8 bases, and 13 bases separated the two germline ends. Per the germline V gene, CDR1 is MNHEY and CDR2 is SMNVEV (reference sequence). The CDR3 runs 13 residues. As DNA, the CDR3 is TGTGCCAGCAGTTTTGGGCAGGTGGCCGAAGCTTTCTTT. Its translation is CASSFGQVAEAFF.

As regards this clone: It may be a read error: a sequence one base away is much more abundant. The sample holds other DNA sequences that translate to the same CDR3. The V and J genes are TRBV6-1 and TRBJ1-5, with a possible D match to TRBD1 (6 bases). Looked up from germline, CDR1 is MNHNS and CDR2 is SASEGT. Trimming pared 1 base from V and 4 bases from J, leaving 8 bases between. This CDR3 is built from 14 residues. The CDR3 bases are TGTGCCAGCAGTGAAGGGACAGAAAATCAGCCCCAGCATTTT. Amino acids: CASSEGTENQPQHF.

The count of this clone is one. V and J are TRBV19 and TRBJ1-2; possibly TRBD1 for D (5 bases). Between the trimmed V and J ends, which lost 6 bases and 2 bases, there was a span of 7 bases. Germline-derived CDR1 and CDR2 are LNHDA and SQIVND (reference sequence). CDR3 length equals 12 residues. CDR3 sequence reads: CASSPGNYGYTF. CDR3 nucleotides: TGTGCCAGTAGCCCAGGGAACTATGGCTACACCTTC.

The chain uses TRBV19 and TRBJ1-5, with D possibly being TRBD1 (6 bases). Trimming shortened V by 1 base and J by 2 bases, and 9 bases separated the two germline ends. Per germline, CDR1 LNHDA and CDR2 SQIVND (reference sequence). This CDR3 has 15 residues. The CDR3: CASSIGTARNQPQHF. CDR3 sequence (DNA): TGTGCCAGTAGTATAGGGACAGCTCGCAATCAGCCCCAGCATTTT.

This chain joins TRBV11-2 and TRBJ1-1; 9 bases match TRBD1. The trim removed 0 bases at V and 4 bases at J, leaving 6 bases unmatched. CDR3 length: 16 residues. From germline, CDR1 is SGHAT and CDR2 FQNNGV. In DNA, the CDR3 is TGTGCCAGCAGCTTAGATCTAGACAGGGGGGCCACTGAAGCTTTCTTT. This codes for CASSLDLDRGATEAFF.

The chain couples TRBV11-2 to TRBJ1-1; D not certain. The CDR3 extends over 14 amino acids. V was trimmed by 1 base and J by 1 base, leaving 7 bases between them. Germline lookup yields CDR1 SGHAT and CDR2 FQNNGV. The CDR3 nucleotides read TGTGCCAGCAGCTTAGTTCCGGGGAACACTGAAGCTTTCTTT. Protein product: CASSLVPGNTEAFF.

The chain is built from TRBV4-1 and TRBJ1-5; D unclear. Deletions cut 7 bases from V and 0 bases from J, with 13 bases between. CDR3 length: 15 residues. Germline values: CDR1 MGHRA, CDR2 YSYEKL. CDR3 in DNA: TGCGCCAGCAACCCCACTAGGGATAGCAATCAGCCCCAGCATTTT. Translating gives CASNPTRDSNQPQHF.

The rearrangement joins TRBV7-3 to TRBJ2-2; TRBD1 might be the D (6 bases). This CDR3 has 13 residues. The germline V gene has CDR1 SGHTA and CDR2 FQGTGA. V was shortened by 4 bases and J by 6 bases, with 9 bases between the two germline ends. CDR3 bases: TGTGCCAGCAGCTACACAGGGTCCGGGGAGCTGTTTTTT. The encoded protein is CASSYTGSGELFF.

CDR3 amino acids: CASRLRGTGYEQYF. The CDR3 nucleotides read TGTGCCAGCAGACTCCGGGGGACAGGCTACGAGCAGTACTTC. This chain uses TRBV6-5 with TRBJ2-7; 8 bases are a match to TRBD1. V was clipped by 6 bases and J by 3 bases; unmatched bases: 7. Germline CDR1 is MNHEY and CDR2 is SVGAGI. CDR3 length: 14 residues.

The CDR3 region is CASSETRSHSGANVLTF. For the CDR3, the DNA is TGTGCCAGCAGCGAAACCCGTAGCCACTCTGGGGCCAACGTCCTGACTTTC. The chain is built from TRBV2 and TRBJ2-6; D unclear. The CDR3 runs 17 residues. V shed 6 bases and J shed 0 bases, with 15 bases lying between them. The germline gives CDR1 SNHLY, CDR2 FYNNEI.

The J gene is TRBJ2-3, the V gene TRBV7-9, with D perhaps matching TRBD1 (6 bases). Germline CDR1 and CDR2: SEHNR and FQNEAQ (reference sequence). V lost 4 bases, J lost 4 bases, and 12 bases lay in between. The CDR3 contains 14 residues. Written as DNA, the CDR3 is TGTGCCAGCAGCTCAGGGGTTAAGGCAGATACGCAGTATTTT. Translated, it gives CASSSGVKADTQYF.

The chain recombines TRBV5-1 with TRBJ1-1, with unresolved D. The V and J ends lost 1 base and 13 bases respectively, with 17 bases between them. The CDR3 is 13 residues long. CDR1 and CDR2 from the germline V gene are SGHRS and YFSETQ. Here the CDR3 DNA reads TGCGCCAGCAGCTTGACCTCGGGTTTCTCGGGTTTCTTT. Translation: CASSLTSGFSGFF.

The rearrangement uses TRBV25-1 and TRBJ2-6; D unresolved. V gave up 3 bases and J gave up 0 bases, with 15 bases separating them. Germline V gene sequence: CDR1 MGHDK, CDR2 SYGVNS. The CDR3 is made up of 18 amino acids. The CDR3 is CASSDVYLRSSGANVLTF. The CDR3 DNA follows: TGTGCCAGCAGTGATGTATATTTACGTAGCTCTGGGGCCAACGTCCTGACTTTC.

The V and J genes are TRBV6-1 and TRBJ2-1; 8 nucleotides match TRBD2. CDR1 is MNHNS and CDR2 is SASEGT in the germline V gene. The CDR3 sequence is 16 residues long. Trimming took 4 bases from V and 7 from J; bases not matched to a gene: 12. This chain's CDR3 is CASSVPGLGGINEQFF. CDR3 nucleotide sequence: TGTGCCAGCAGTGTGCCGGGACTAGGAGGAATAAATGAGCAGTTCTTC.

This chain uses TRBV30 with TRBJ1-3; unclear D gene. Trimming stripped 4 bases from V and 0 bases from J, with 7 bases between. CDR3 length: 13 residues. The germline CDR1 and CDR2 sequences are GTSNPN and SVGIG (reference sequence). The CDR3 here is CAWNDISGNTIYF. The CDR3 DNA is TGTGCCTGGAATGACATCTCTGGAAACACCATATATTTT.

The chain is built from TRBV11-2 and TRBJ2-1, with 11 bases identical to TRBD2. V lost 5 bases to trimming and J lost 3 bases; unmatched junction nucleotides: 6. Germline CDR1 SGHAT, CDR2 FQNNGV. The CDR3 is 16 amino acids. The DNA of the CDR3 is TGTGCCAGCAGCCTCCTAGCGGGGGGTCGCTACAATGAGCAGTTCTTC. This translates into CASSLLAGGRYNEQFF.

Written as DNA, the CDR3 is TGCGCCAGCAGCCAATCACTAGCGGGAGGGCCAAAAGATACGCAGTATTTT. As protein: CASSQSLAGGPKDTQYF. The chain joins TRBV4-3 to TRBJ2-3; TRBD2 agrees at 13 bases. CDR1 LGHNA and CDR2 YSLEER come from the germline V gene. The CDR3 covers 17 residues. V dropped 2 bases and J dropped 5; count of bases not matched to a gene: 7.

This CDR3 reads CASGQKTPSYNEQFF. CDR3 DNA sequence: TGTGCCAGTGGCCAGAAAACCCCCTCCTACAATGAGCAGTTCTTC. This chain connects TRBV19 to TRBJ2-1; unclear D gene. The CDR3 is 15 amino acids. Germline V gives CDR1 LNHDA, CDR2 SQIVND (reference sequence). Trimming removed 8 bases from V and 0 bases from J, with 14 bases in between.

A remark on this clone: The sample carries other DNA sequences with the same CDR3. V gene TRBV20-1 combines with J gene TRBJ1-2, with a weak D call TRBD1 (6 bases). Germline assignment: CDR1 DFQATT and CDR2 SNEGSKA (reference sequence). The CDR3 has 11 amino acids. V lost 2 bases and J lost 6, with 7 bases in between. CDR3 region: CSARQGNGYTF. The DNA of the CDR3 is TGCAGTGCTAGACAGGGGAATGGCTACACCTTC.

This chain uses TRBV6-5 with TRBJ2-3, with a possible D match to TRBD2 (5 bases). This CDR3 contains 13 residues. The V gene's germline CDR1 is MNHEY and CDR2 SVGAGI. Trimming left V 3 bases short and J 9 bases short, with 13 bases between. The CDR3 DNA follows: TGTGCCAGCAGTTATAATGTCGGGAAGACGCAGTATTTT. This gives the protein CASSYNVGKTQYF.

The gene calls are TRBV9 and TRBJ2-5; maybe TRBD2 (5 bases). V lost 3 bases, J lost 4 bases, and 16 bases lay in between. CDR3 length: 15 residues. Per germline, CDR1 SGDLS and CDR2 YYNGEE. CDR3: CASSGRGGWGETQYF. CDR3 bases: TGTGCCAGCAGCGGCCGAGGCGGGTGGGGAGAGACCCAGTACTTC. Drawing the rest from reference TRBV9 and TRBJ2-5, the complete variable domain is DSGVTQTPKHLITATGQRVTLRCSPRSGDLSVYWYQQSLDQGLQFLIQYYNGEERAKGNILERFSAQQFPDLHSELNLSSLELGDSALYFCASSGRGGWGETQYFGPGTRLLVL.